Here is one T cell receptor (beta chain) with its context. Its antigen is not yet known. Base qualities were left out, and no much larger clone turns up one base away. The record originates from a study of cytomegalovirus exposure and HLA in healthy donors (dated 2017 in TCRdb). About the full investigation: According to an earlier analysis of 587 of the donors, about 170 million T cells yielded roughly 110 million unique TCR beta sequences and about 280 Gb of sequence data. An early release covering 550 to 650 HLA-typed donors comprised 250 to 350 gigabases of sequencing data and 65 million to 100 million unique TCR sequences. Among the roughly 400 genotyped donors, approximately 77% belonged to the genetic ancestry cluster associated with self-reported Caucasian donors. The study was designed to test whether signatures of past pathogen exposure could be identified by cataloging public T cell receptors. The T cell repertoires of under 700 subjects were profiled by immunosequencing and related to cytomegalovirus serostatus. Besides the first cohort of roughly 640 subjects, a separate validation cohort made up of roughly 120 different subjects was used. To predict cytomegalovirus infection status, the study brought together high-throughput TCR immunosequencing, statistical association of individual TCRs with disease status, and machine learning. A later analysis re-examined previously published TCR beta repertoires from 610 or so donors and added high-resolution HLA genotyping to investigate patterns of TCR occurrence. The later analysis used no new phenotypic data to find candidate immune exposures, relying instead on TCR beta sequences and their occurrence across donors. In an earlier analysis of several hundred of the donors, high-throughput TCR beta sequencing was used to judge whether each TCR beta V gene segment behaved as functional or pseudogenic. Donor age, sex, ethnicity and CMV serostatus were collected together with the repertoire data. A later genetic analysis used genome-wide SNP genotypes for about three fifths of the 666 donors, treating that subset as a discovery cohort. All discovery cohort repertoires had been generated on a single sequencing platform. Both class I and class II loci were covered by HLA typing, at four-digit resolution. Typing coverage varied by locus: about 629-630 donors for A, B, C, DRB1 and DQB1; approximately 500 for DQA1; some 610 for DPA1; roughly 450 for DPB1. Several DR-DQ haplotypes were treated as single units for association and clustering because of strong linkage in the cohort. Across approximately 420 genotyped donors of the cohort, an average of about 240,000 unique TCR beta nucleotide sequences per donor were sequenced, and roughly 18% of those sequences were non-productive.

The cohort was made up of roughly 670 healthy bone marrow donors. At the time of sampling, all cohort members were nominally healthy, though unrecorded immune exposures were likely present. The donor was CMV seropositive and belonged to the group of 250 to 350 seropositive cohort members. A peripheral blood sample was collected from each donor, and TCR beta sequencing was performed on peripheral blood mononuclear cells. Genomic DNA was extracted from the blood cell samples with the Qiagen DNeasy Blood Extraction Kit. Broader findings and caveats from the paper: Linkage disequilibrium might explain the correlated functional status among segregating V segments, but an unknown experimental factor could not be ruled out. An earlier analysis of around 600 of the donors showed that most TCR beta V segments appeared in productive rearrangements either about 87% or about 30% of the time, which broadly matched IMGT annotations. Roughly uniform sequencing depth across donors was assumed in presence/absence analyses, although this assumption may not hold. The study listed 150 to 200 TCR beta chains as associated with cytomegalovirus. A later analysis found that TCR association rates varied across HLA loci, with DRB1 alleles showing the most associated TCRs and HLA-C alleles the fewest. Because some donors lacked HLA typing at each locus, the association tests relied only on the typed subset. Because counts were too low, seventeen rarely observed V segments, including chromosome 9 orphons, were excluded from the earlier analysis of 587 of the donors. The authors suggested that the approach could potentially be generalized to other disease states and immunological phenotypes. Some IMGT-functional V segments, including TRBV6-2 and TRBV6-3, could not be distinguished by the 87-base-pair reads and were therefore excluded. Compared with equally common non-associated chains, HLA-associated TCR beta chains in a later analysis were more clonally expanded and had lower generation probabilities. A later genetic analysis reported fewer N-insertions in productive TCRs among donors in an Asian-associated ancestry cluster than the approximately 700-donor mean. The classifier was reported to diagnose cytomegalovirus status with high specificity and sensitivity in both the original cohort and the validation cohort. In a later analysis, several top co-occurrence clusters were reported to appear linked to parvovirus B19, influenza, CMV and Epstein-Barr virus. In a later analysis, 15,000 to 20,000 TCR beta sequences were associated with specific HLA alleles at a false discovery rate of 0.05. A later genetic analysis associated a missense DCLRE1C variant with V-gene and J-gene trimming of TCR beta chains, and an independent cohort replicated the association. A few of the identified cytomegalovirus-associated TCR beta chains were confirmed in vitro to be specific for cytomegalovirus antigens. The sequencing pipeline was judged likely to have produced a cluster of highly shared sequence variants as a technical artifact. Only TCR beta chains were sequenced in this cohort, and the absence of alpha or paired-chain data limited detectable features. When HLA alleles, especially DR and DQ, strongly co-occurred, TCR associations were difficult to assign to individual alleles. Across donors, most TCR sequences were observed very rarely, whereas some public TCRs were present in many individuals. A further reported finding was that TCR beta sequences accurately predicted the HLA-A and HLA-B alleles for most subjects in the first cohort. According to a later analysis, most CMV-associated TCR beta chains appeared to be HLA-restricted, and the HLA associations seemed to be driven largely by CMV exposure. Immune exposure information for the cohort was limited to CMV serostatus.

Library method: the immunoSEQ multiplex PCR assay. For the multiplex PCR, a mixture combining 60 forward primers for TCR Vbeta segments and 13 reverse primers for TCR Jbeta segments was used. The CDR3 region of rearranged TCR beta genes was amplified from genomic DNA by a multiplex PCR assay. The Illumina HiSeq System was used to sequence the amplified TCR beta libraries as 87-base-pair reads. The paper's processing steps were these. A later analysis counted about 76 million unique TCR beta chains across the 500 to 850 repertoires, and roughly 9.9 million of these chains were shared by at least two donors. To remove PCR and sequencing errors, raw reads were error-corrected and collapsed into unique sequences using a nearest-neighbor algorithm that merged closely related sequences. Alignment of CDR3 sequences to IMGT reference sequences was used to assign V, D and J gene segments. For a sequence to be retained, a match of at least six nucleotides to both a V gene segment and a J gene segment was required. A rearrangement counted as productive if the CDR3 had no stop codons and remained in frame with V and J, and every other rearrangement counted as non-productive. Following IMGT convention, CDR3 was defined as the stretch from the second conserved V-encoded cysteine up to the conserved J-encoded phenylalanine. The earlier analysis of some 540 of the donors excluded any sequence lacking an unambiguous match to a single V gene segment. An earlier analysis of several hundred of the donors called V segments functional above 56.7% productive rearrangements and segregating when the between-donor standard deviation exceeded 5%. A statistical classification framework was developed to diagnose cytomegalovirus status using the catalog of TCR beta chain sequences. A later analysis assigned V and J genes by comparing TCR nucleotide sequences with IMGT/GENE-DB human TR gene sequences. Using the TCRdist pipeline, a later analysis assigned CDR3 sequences along with most-parsimonious VDJ recombination scenarios. A later analysis defined each TCR beta chain by its CDR3 amino acid sequence plus V-gene family, and excluded reads lacking a unique V-gene family. A later analysis removed 592 highly shared, low-generation-probability nucleotide sequences to deal with suspected cross-contamination and a sequencing artifact. In a later analysis, a clonal expansion index was calculated for each public chain from normalized within-repertoire ranks of inferred template counts. A later analysis computed generation probabilities with a VDJ recombination model fitted to out-of-frame rearrangements, and checked the results against IGoR. In a later analysis, hypergeometric tests were used to score TCR-TCR, TCR-HLA and TCR-CMV co-occurrence, with a repertoire-size bias correction applied to TCR pairs. To estimate false discovery rates, a later analysis permuted the HLA or CMV assignments 20 times. In a later analysis, co-occurring TCRs were grouped using DBSCAN, and TCRdist sequence similarity was added for clustering within HLA-allele-positive subsets. For co-occurrence clustering, repertoires with fewer than 30,000 or more than 120,000 public chains were excluded, along with five or six repertoires with anomalous nucleotide sharing. The table was pulled from immuneACCESS by TCRdb, which kept in-frame rearrangements only. Such tables lose some clones; where checked, under half of the loss comes from unresolved V genes, and the rest has no known cause. From that table come the V and J calls and clone size; the DNA was used to work out D and trimming. In this sample the table shows 30,000 to 45,000 clones, 70% to 90% of which occur a single time. The ten largest clones take up approximately 10% of the sample.

V ends up 0 bases short and J 4 bases short, with an unmatched junction base count of 2. The CDR3 has 14 amino acids, counting the end cysteine and phenylalanine. Only the CDR3 region is kept as DNA, spanning 42 bases read in frame from base 1. The germline V gene encodes CDR1 SGHRS and CDR2 YFSETQ. The sequenced sample was PBMCs. This TCR came from a middle-aged woman in good health and CMV-seropositive. This chain joins TRBV5-1 to TRBJ1-2, with 8 bases matching TRBD1. The DNA sequence is as follows: TGCGCCAGCAGCTTGGTAGGACAGGGCTATGGCTACACCTTC. Its product reads: CASSLVGQGYGYTF.